Listed below are T cell receptor beta chains from one sample, sequenced in a study of regulatory T cells in long-lasting Graves disease. From the multiplex PCR reads, TCRdb called clonotypes with MiXCR, one entry per CDR3 protein. In the table there are approximately 290,000 distinct CDR3 sequences, around 20% of which are singletons. The sequencing used peripheral blood mononuclear cells (PBMCs), collected when the disease was refractory, from a patient treated with antithyroid drugs. The receptor set was obtained from a female donor with Graves disease. Both conserved end residues are part of each CDR3. D genes are given only for firm matches. Clone size is not always given. Where it is, it says once, few, many or a class for expanded clones.

size | D | J | V | CDR3 | DNA
few | NA | TRBJ1-2 | TRBV12-3/TRBV12-4 | CASSFSLGAGYTF | TGTGCCAGCAGTTTCTCTTTGGGGGCGGGCTACACCTTC
many | TRBD1 | TRBJ1-1 | TRBV6-1 | CASSVPNDRDEAFF | TGTGCCAGCAGTGTTCCGAACGACAGGGATGAAGCTTTCTTT
few | NA | TRBJ2-4 | TRBV11-2 | CASSLMQGTGNIQYF | TGTGCCAGCAGCTTGATGCAGGGGACCGGGAACATTCAGTACTTC
NA | TRBD1 | TRBJ2-7 | TRBV12-3/TRBV12-4 | CASSSPGGSFYEQYF | TGTGCCAGCAGTTCCCCAGGGGGAAGTTTCTACGAGCAGTACTTC
few | NA | TRBJ1-6 | TRBV27 | CASSFAPDNSPLHF | TGTGCCAGCAGTTTTGCTCCCGATAATTCACCCCTCCACTTT
many | NA | TRBJ2-7 | TRBV6-9 | CASSYLGLITYEQYF | TGTGCCAGCAGTTACCTCGGTCTAATCACCTACGAGCAGTACTTC
NA | NA | TRBJ1-2 | TRBV6-1 | CASSPSRFVGYTF | TGTGCCAGCAGCCCCAGCCGGTTTGTGGGCTACACCTTC
NA | NA | TRBJ1-6 | TRBV30 | CAYDRRDSPLHF | TGTGCCTACGACAGGCGGGATTCACCCCTCCACTTT
NA | NA | TRBJ2-7 | TRBV28 | CAAGSAGPSYEQYF | TGTGCCGCAGGGTCGGCCGGTCCCTCCTACGAGCAGTACTTC
many | NA | TRBJ1-1 | TRBV6-1 | CASRTTGAAFF | TGTGCCAGCAGAACAACAGGTGCGGCTTTCTTT
NA | TRBD2 | TRBJ2-7 | TRBV27 | CATGGDTFREQYF | TGTGCCACCGGGGGGGACACCTTCCGCGAGCAGTACTTC
NA | NA | TRBJ1-1 | TRBV6-4 | CASSPGGENTEAFF | TGTGCCAGCAGTCCGGGGGGGGAGAACACTGAAGCTTTCTTT
NA | TRBD1 | TRBJ1-5 | TRBV4-2 | CASSQDTGGNQPQHF | TGTGCCAGCAGCCAAGATACAGGGGGCAATCAGCCCCAGCATTTT
many | TRBD2 | TRBJ2-7 | TRBV15 | CATSSGGANSYEQYF | TGTGCCACCAGCAGCGGGGGGGCTAACTCCTACGAGCAGTACTTC
many | NA | TRBJ1-1 | TRBV28 | CASSGLNTEAFF | TGTGCCAGCAGTGGACTTAACACTGAAGCTTTCTTT
NA | NA | TRBJ1-5 | TRBV20-1 | CSASGPLFQPQHF | TGCAGTGCTAGTGGTCCCCTCTTTCAGCCCCAGCATTTT
NA | TRBD1 | TRBJ1-1 | TRBV29-1 | CSVEITDRGGTEAFF | TGCAGCGTTGAAATAACGGACAGGGGAGGCACTGAAGCTTTCTTT
many | TRBD1 | TRBJ2-6 | TRBV10-3 | CAINRDSSSGANVLTF | TGTGCCATCAATCGGGACAGCTCCTCTGGGGCCAACGTCCTGACTTTC
many | TRBD1 | TRBJ1-2 | TRBV20-1 | CSARGGTGGDGYTF | TGCAGTGCTAGGGGGGGGACAGGGGGAGATGGCTACACCTTC
NA | TRBD1 | TRBJ1-1 | TRBV18 | CASSPRGVNTEAFF | TGTGCCAGCTCACCCAGGGGGGTGAACACTGAAGCTTTCTTT
NA | NA | TRBJ1-1 | TRBV12-3/TRBV12-4 | CASSLNVNTEAFF | TGTGCCAGCAGCTTGAACGTGAACACTGAAGCTTTCTTT
many | TRBD1 | TRBJ1-1 | TRBV5-5 | CASSRQGSFAEAFF | TGTGCCAGCAGCCGACAGGGAAGTTTTGCTGAAGCTTTCTTT
few | NA | TRBJ2-2 | TRBV27 | CASRPQGGPKGELFF | TGTGCCAGCAGACCCCAAGGGGGGCCAAAAGGGGAGCTGTTTTTT
once | TRBD1 | TRBJ1-5 | TRBV5-5 | CASSWTGDGNQPQHF | TGTGCCAGCAGCTGGACAGGGGATGGCAATCAGCCCCAGCATTTT
NA | NA | TRBJ1-1 | TRBV7-8 | CASSLPGSTEAFF | TGTGCCAGCAGCTTACCAGGGAGCACTGAAGCTTTCTTT
NA | TRBD1 | TRBJ1-2 | TRBV3-1 | CASSQGLQGAAGYTF | TGTGCCAGCAGCCAAGGCCTCCAGGGGGCGGCTGGCTACACCTTC
NA | NA | TRBJ1-1 | TRBV7-9 | CASSLISRGAFF | TGTGCCAGCAGCTTAATTTCGCGAGGAGCTTTCTTT
NA | TRBD2 | TRBJ2-7 | TRBV11-2 | CASSAPTSGSVYEQYF | TGTGCCAGCAGCGCTCCGACTAGCGGGAGCGTCTACGAGCAGTACTTC
NA | NA | TRBJ2-7 | TRBV28 | CASISPRDPRDEQYF | TGTGCCAGCATCTCACCCCGGGACCCCAGGGACGAGCAGTACTTC
many | NA | TRBJ2-4 | TRBV11-2 | CASSLGGVNIQYF | TGTGCCAGCAGCTTAGGTGGGGTTAACATTCAGTACTTC
many | TRBD2 | TRBJ2-5 | TRBV7-2 | CAIAGAGETQYF | TGTGCCATAGCGGGAGCAGGGGAGACCCAGTACTTC
many | NA | TRBJ2-2 | TRBV7-2 | CASSLFLVVGATGELFF | TGTGCCAGCAGCTTATTTTTGGTTGTAGGGGCCACCGGGGAGCTGTTTTTT
NA | TRBD1 | TRBJ1-3 | TRBV2 | CATYDRAGNTIYF | TGTGCCACCTATGACAGGGCTGGAAACACCATATATTTT
NA | TRBD2 | TRBJ2-3 | TRBV28 | CASSTLAGWGDTQYF | TGTGCCAGCAGTACCCTAGCGGGATGGGGAGATACGCAGTATTTT
many | NA | TRBJ2-5 | TRBV28 | CASYSLETQYF | TGTGCCAGCTATTCTCTAGAGACCCAGTACTTC
NA | TRBD1 | TRBJ2-5 | TRBV7-9 | CASSPDRAEAVAQYF | TGTGCCAGCAGCCCGGACAGGGCCGAGGCAGTGGCCCAGTACTTC
NA | NA | TRBJ2-2 | TRBV19 | CASSIAGAATNTGELFF | TGTGCCAGTAGTATAGCAGGGGCAGCTACGAACACCGGGGAGCTGTTTTTT
NA | NA | TRBJ2-2 | TRBV10-3 | CAISERADTGELFF | TGTGCCATCAGTGAGAGGGCAGATACCGGGGAGCTGTTTTTT
many | NA | TRBJ2-7 | TRBV7-2 | CASSFTRDYEQYF | TGTGCCAGCAGCTTCACCCGGGACTACGAGCAGTACTTC
few | NA | TRBJ1-5 | TRBV12-3/TRBV12-4 | CASSSNRDSNQPQHF | TGTGCCAGCAGTTCTAACCGGGACAGCAATCAGCCCCAGCATTTT
few | TRBD2 | TRBJ2-7 | TRBV7-8 | CASSLAGGRPAYEQYF | TGTGCCAGCAGCTTAGCGGGCGGGAGGCCCGCCTACGAGCAGTACTTC
few | NA | TRBJ2-5 | TRBV18 | CASSPLIAETQYF | TGTGCCAGCTCACCCCTTATAGCGGAGACCCAGTACTTC
NA | NA | TRBJ1-4 | TRBV9 | CASSPGRGVKLFF | TGTGCCAGCAGCCCCGGTAGGGGGGTCAAACTGTTTTTT
many | NA | TRBJ2-7 | TRBV20-1 | CSAIRDTSYEQYF | TGCAGTGCGATAAGGGACACCAGCTACGAGCAGTACTTC
NA | NA | TRBJ1-5 | TRBV6-2/TRBV6-3 | CASSTGPGQPQHF | TGTGCCAGCAGTACGGGACCCGGTCAGCCCCAGCATTTT
many | NA | TRBJ2-5 | TRBV28 | CASSLGEEETQYF | TGTGCCAGCAGTTTAGGGGAGGAAGAGACCCAGTACTTC
many | TRBD2 | TRBJ2-7 | TRBV12-3/TRBV12-4 | CASSTRLRLAASSYEQYF | TGTGCCAGCAGCACCCGACTTCGACTAGCGGCAAGCTCCTACGAGCAGTACTTC
many | NA | TRBJ1-1 | TRBV5-5 | CASSERVNKAEAFF | TGTGCCAGCAGCGAAAGGGTTAATAAAGCTGAAGCTTTCTTT
many | TRBD1 | TRBJ1-5 | TRBV10-3 | CAISESPGGDQPQHF | TGTGCCATCAGTGAGTCGCCAGGGGGTGATCAGCCCCAGCATTTT
many | TRBD2 | TRBJ2-5 | TRBV15 | CATSRAGLAGDWAETQYF | TGTGCCACCAGCAGGGCTGGACTAGCGGGAGATTGGGCGGAGACCCAGTACTTC
NA | TRBD1 | TRBJ1-1 | TRBV18 | CASSPLRTGRVNTEAFF | TGTGCCAGCTCACCACTGAGGACAGGGCGGGTGAACACTGAAGCTTTCTTT
many | NA | TRBJ1-6 | TRBV2 | CASRDYEGSPLHF | TGTGCCAGCAGGGATTACGAGGGGTCACCCCTCCACTTT
NA | TRBD2 | TRBJ2-5 | TRBV13 | CASTQSRGGGPETQYF | TGTGCCAGCACCCAATCGCGGGGGGGAGGGCCCGAGACCCAGTACTTC
NA | TRBD1 | TRBJ2-7 | TRBV4-3 | CASSQSTGALNEQYF | TGCGCCAGCAGCCAATCCACAGGGGCGTTGAACGAGCAGTACTTC
NA | TRBD1 | TRBJ1-1 | TRBV30 | CAWSYRGYTEAFF | TGTGCCTGGAGTTACAGGGGGTACACTGAAGCTTTCTTT
few | TRBD2 | TRBJ2-3 | TRBV6-9 | CASSYGGGPRDTQYF | TGTGCCAGCAGTTATGGGGGAGGGCCGAGAGATACGCAGTATTTT
few | TRBD1 | TRBJ1-5 | TRBV19 | CASSMGNRGGQPQHF | TGTGCCAGTAGTATGGGGAACAGGGGAGGACAGCCCCAGCATTTT